These 15 T cell receptor beta chains share one sample of origin, sequenced in a study of Graves' ophthalmopathy and Graves' hyperthyroidism. Amplified material comprised TCR beta CDR3 regions derived from RNA transcripts. HTBI-primed first-round RT-PCR preceded second-round multiplex PCR. TCRdb independently ran MiXCR on the multiplex PCR reads; one entry per CDR3 protein. This sample has more than 550,000 distinct CDR3 sequences, with just over 40% found just once. Sequencing was carried out using peripheral blood. These receptors were collected from an adult man with Graves' ophthalmopathy.

This clonotype was counted between two and nine times. This chain uses TRBV4-1 with TRBJ1-2; possible D gene TRBD1, 6 bases. Germline V gives CDR1 MGHRA, CDR2 YSYEKL. V was trimmed by 1 base and J by 6 bases, leaving 12 bases between them. This CDR3 region has 14 residues. The CDR3 reads CASSQAHRVDGYTF. The CDR3 DNA reads TGCGCCAGCAGCCAAGCGCACAGGGTGGATGGCTACACCTTC.

This clonotype was counted many times. The V and J genes are TRBV29-1 and TRBJ1-4; D is undetermined. Germline V gives CDR1 SQVTM, CDR2 ANQGSEA. The length of the CDR3 is 13 residues. V lost 5 bases and J 3 bases, leaving 10 bases between the germline ends. The CDR3 DNA reads TGCAGCGTTCTAAGCCAGCCTAATGAAAAACTGTTTTTT. This gives the protein CSVLSQPNEKLFF.

This clonotype was recorded a few times. V and J are TRBV7-9 and TRBJ2-5; D possibly matches TRBD1 or TRBD2 (5 bases each). The CDR3 extends over 15 amino acids. V was cut by 6 bases and J by 5 bases, with 19 bases left in between. The germline CDR1 and CDR2 sequences are SEHNR and FQNEAQ (reference sequence). As DNA, the CDR3 is TGTGCCAGCAGTTCCCCCGGTGAGGGGTCGGAGACCCAGTACTTC. It specifies CASSSPGEGSETQYF.

Comment on this clonotype: A much larger clone is a single base away; this may be a read error. This rearrangement joins TRBV12-3 or TRBV12-4 to TRBJ1-4; unclear D gene. V was pared by 3 bases and J by 6 bases, with 11 bases between. The CDR3 runs to 14 residues. The CDR3 is CASSLAVIDEKLFF. CDR3 DNA: TGTGCCAGCAGTTTGGCAGTGATTGATGAAAAACTGTTTTTT.

The V gene is TRBV7-2, the J gene TRBJ1-4; 8 positions agree with TRBD1. After removal of 5 bases from V and 8 bases from J, the junction contained 4 bases not matched to a gene. The CDR3 contains 13 residues. Germline CDR1 and CDR2: SGHTA and FQGNSA. The CDR3, as DNA: TGTGCCAGCAGCCTCTGGACAGGGGAAAAACTGTTTTTT. Its translation is CASSLWTGEKLFF.

This clonotype was observed at least ten times. The chain couples TRBV19 to TRBJ2-7, with unresolved D. V lost 3 bases and J 2 bases, leaving 8 bases between the germline ends. CDR3 length: 13 amino acids. CDR1 is LNHDA and CDR2 is SQIVND in the germline V gene (reference sequence). CDR3 nucleotides: TGTGCCAGTAGTATGGCTGGAACCTACGAGCAGTACTTC. Amino acids: CASSMAGTYEQYF.

The chain combines TRBV6-4 with TRBJ1-3; the match to TRBD1 covers 8 bases. J was trimmed by 3 bases and V by 5 bases; bases with no gene match: 6. Germline values: CDR1 MRHNA, CDR2 SNTAGT. This CDR3 is built from 15 residues. For the CDR3, the DNA is TGTGCCAGCAGTTCCACGGACAGGGTTGGAAACACCATATATTTT. It encodes CASSSTDRVGNTIYF.

Comments on this clonotype: This clone may be a read error of a much larger clone one base away. The chain employs TRBV20-1 and TRBJ2-5; 8 bases line up with TRBD2. The germline V gene encodes CDR1 DFQATT and CDR2 SNEGSKA (reference sequence). The CDR3 has 14 residues. The junction had 12 bases not matched to a gene; V was cut back by 8 bases and J by 4 bases. CDR3 sequence reads: CSTRLGRASETQYF. The CDR3 nucleotides read TGCAGTACTCGGCTCGGGAGGGCCTCAGAGACCCAGTACTTC.

This clonotype has ten or more counts. This chain connects TRBV5-8 to TRBJ1-6; D is unresolved. Trimming took 0 bases from V and 9 from J, leaving 4 bases between them. The CDR3 is made up of 12 amino acids. CDR1 and CDR2 from the germline V gene are SGHTS and YDEGEE. As DNA, the CDR3 is TGTGCCAGCAGCTTGGGGGCTTCACCCCTCCACTTT. This codes for CASSLGASPLHF.

About this clonotype itself: This sequence may be a read error, since a much larger clone differs from it by one base. The chain joins TRBV29-1 to TRBJ2-2; TRBD1 might be the D (7 bases). Trimming left V 5 bases short and J 5 bases short, with 12 bases between. CDR3 length: 13 amino acids. Per germline, CDR1 SQVTM and CDR2 ANQGSEA. The CDR3 sequence: CSVRQGLTGELFF. DNA of the CDR3: TGCAGCGTTAGACAGGGACTTACCGGGGAGCTGTTTTTT.

This clonotype has a count of ten or more. V is TRBV9 and J is TRBJ1-6; no firm D call. CDR1 SGDLS and CDR2 YYNGEE come from the germline V gene. V was clipped by 6 bases and J by 10 bases, with 17 bases between them. The CDR3 loop spans 14 amino acids. This CDR3 reads CASTGRTGGSPLHF. The CDR3 nucleotides are TGTGCCAGCACCGGACGGACTGGCGGCTCACCCCTCCACTTT. The whole variable domain, remainder taken from reference TRBV9 and TRBJ1-6, is DSGVTQTPKHLITATGQRVTLRCSPRSGDLSVYWYQQSLDQGLQFLIQYYNGEERAKGNILERFSAQQFPDLHSELNLSSLELGDSALYFCASTGRTGGSPLHFGNGTRLTVT.

This clonotype was counted ten times or more. The J gene is TRBJ2-3, the V gene TRBV29-1, with D unresolved. Germline V CDR1 and CDR2: SQVTM, ANQGSEA. CDR3 length: 12 residues. V was clipped by 0 bases and J by 3 bases, with 4 bases between them. CDR3 nucleotides: TGCAGCGTTGAAGAATTGACAGATACGCAGTATTTT. This sequence encodes CSVEELTDTQYF.

The sample holds many counts of this clonotype. V gene TRBV7-8 combines with J gene TRBJ1-1; D may be TRBD1 (6 bases). V lost 2 bases to trimming and J lost 10 bases, with 11 bases between them. Germline-derived CDR1 and CDR2 are SGHVS and FQNEAQ. The CDR3 is 12 amino acids. The CDR3 loop is CASSLQGRGAFF. The DNA of the CDR3 is TGTGCCAGCAGCTTACAGGGGCGGGGAGCTTTCTTT.

This clonotype was seen a few times. The rearrangement uses TRBV6-1 and TRBJ1-2, with 7 positions matching TRBD1. Germline V CDR1 and CDR2: MNHNS, SASEGT. The CDR3 runs to 15 residues. With V trimmed by 8 bases and J by 0 bases, 9 bases remained unmatched. CDR3 nucleotides: TGTGCCAGCGGAGGGCAGGGGGTATCTAACTATGGCTACACCTTC. This encodes CASGGQGVSNYGYTF.

V and J are TRBV30 and TRBJ1-3; D may be TRBD1 (6 bases). Per the germline V gene, CDR1 is GTSNPN and CDR2 is SVGIG (reference sequence). Trimming left V 4 bases short and J 4 bases short, with 11 bases between. The CDR3 has 13 amino acids. CDR3 bases: TGTGCCTGGACGTCAGGGACAGGAAACACCATATATTTT. As protein: CAWTSGTGNTIYF. The variable domain in full, completed from reference TRBV30 and TRBJ1-3, reads SQTIHQWPATLVQPVGSPLSLECTVEGTSNPNLYWYRQAAGRGLQLLFYSVGIGQISSEVPQNLSASRPQDRQFILSSKKLLLSDSGFYLCAWTSGTGNTIYFGEGSWLTVV.